Below are 13 T cell receptor beta chains sequenced from a single sample in a study of T cell repertoires in cytomegalovirus infection. Via MiXCR, TCRdb re-called the reads, giving one row per CDR3 protein. The sample includes roughly 150,000 distinct CDR3 sequences, about a quarter of them seen just once. Source material: PBMCs. These receptors were obtained from a human donor in good health (CMV status not recorded). Some clones in this sample may be carry-over from other donors' samples.

This clonotype was counted a few times. The rearrangement links TRBV4-3 to TRBJ2-7; a weak D match, TRBD1 (5 bases). The CDR3 runs to 16 residues. Germline V lookup: CDR1 LGHNA, CDR2 YSLEER. V was trimmed by 0 bases and J by 3 bases, leaving 15 bases between them. Here the CDR3 reads CASSQDQGSRGYEQYF. The CDR3 DNA reads TGCGCCAGCAGCCAAGATCAAGGATCAAGGGGCTACGAGCAGTACTTC.

V and J are TRBV28 and TRBJ2-3; D is undetermined. CDR1 is MDHEN and CDR2 is SYDVKM in the germline V gene. Trimming cost V 7 bases and J 3 bases, with 8 bases left between them. The CDR3 consists of 12 residues. The chain's CDR3 is CASTKVTDTQYF. The DNA for the CDR3 is TGTGCCAGCACCAAAGTTACAGATACGCAGTATTTT.

This clonotype came up once. A much larger clone sits a single nucleotide away, making a read error possible. V gene TRBV7-2 combines with J gene TRBJ2-7; 8 bases are shared with TRBD2. CDR1 SGHTA and CDR2 FQGNSA come from the germline V gene. CDR3 length: 13 amino acids. The CDR3, as DNA: TGTGCCAGCAGGTCACTAGCGGAGTACGCGCAGTACTTC. It specifies CASRSLAEYAQYF.

The rearrangement uses TRBV5-8 and TRBJ1-1; D is uncertain. Germline V gives CDR1 SGHTS, CDR2 YDEGEE. V lost 4 bases and J 10 bases, leaving 8 bases between the germline ends. The CDR3 has 10 amino acids. The CDR3 coding sequence is TGTGCCAGCAGCCCCGCCGGAGCTTTCTTT. This sequence encodes CASSPAGAFF. The full variable domain, completed using reference TRBV5-8 and TRBJ1-1, is EAGVTQSPTHLIKTRGQQATLRCSPISGHTSVYWYQQALGLGLQFLLWYDEGEERNRGNFPPRFSGRQFPNYSSELNVNALELEDSALYLCASSPAGAFFGQGTRLTVV.

The sample holds many counts of this clonotype. The chain carries TRBV7-2 and TRBJ2-1; 7 positions match TRBD2. CDR3 length: 16 residues. Germline values: CDR1 SGHTA, CDR2 FQGNSA. The V gene end was trimmed by 5 bases and the J gene end by 4 bases; junction bases not matched to a gene: 11. CDR3 nucleotide sequence: TGTGCCAGCAGCCGTGGGGGGGGGGATATTTACAATGAGCAGTTCTTC. Protein sequence: CASSRGGGDIYNEQFF.

This clonotype has more than one count but fewer than ten. The rearrangement uses TRBV4-2 and TRBJ2-7, with 7 bases identical to TRBD1. The CDR3 loop spans 14 amino acids. Germline CDR1 is LGHNA and CDR2 is YNFKEQ. Trimming removed 3 bases from V and 1 base from J; junction bases left unmatched: 3. The CDR3 sequence is CASSHETGSYEQYF. CDR3 nucleotides: TGTGCCAGCAGCCACGAGACAGGGTCCTACGAGCAGTACTTC.

The V and J genes are TRBV7-2 and TRBJ2-2, with unresolved D. CDR1 SGHTA and CDR2 FQGNSA come from the germline V gene. CDR3 length: 14 residues. Trimming pared 1 base from V and 5 bases from J, leaving 8 bases between. The CDR3 region is CASSLGGATGELFF. DNA for the CDR3: TGTGCCAGCAGCTTAGGGGGTGCTACCGGGGAGCTGTTTTTT.

The chain employs TRBV5-1 and TRBJ2-3; 13 bases line up with TRBD2. V shed 0 bases, J shed 4 bases, and the junction held 5 bases outside the gene matches. CDR3 length: 17 amino acids. CDR1 and CDR2 (germline): SGHRS, YFSETQ. The CDR3: CASSLDRLAGGSDTQYF. The CDR3 DNA is TGCGCCAGCAGCTTGGATAGACTAGCGGGAGGTTCAGATACGCAGTATTTT.

This clonotype has a handful of counts. The chain employs TRBV27 and TRBJ1-2, with 7 bases identical to TRBD1. Germline V gives CDR1 MNHEY, CDR2 SMNVEV (reference sequence). The CDR3 is 15 amino acids. The V segment lost 5 bases and the J segment 6 bases; nucleotides outside the gene matches: 12. The CDR3 region has the DNA TGTGCCAGCAGTGCACTAGGGACAGCCTCCCATGGCTACACCTTC. This translates into CASSALGTASHGYTF.

This clonotype was recorded at least ten times. The genes are TRBV7-3 and TRBJ2-3; perhaps TRBD2 as D (6 bases). The CDR3 is 15 residues long. The germline CDR1 and CDR2 sequences are SGHTA and FQGTGA. Trimming cost V 2 bases and J 0 bases, with 9 bases left between them. CDR3 protein: CASSLYGGSTDTQYF. CDR3 bases: TGTGCCAGCAGCTTATACGGAGGGAGCACAGATACGCAGTATTTT.

This clonotype appeared many times. The chain is built from TRBV7-8 and TRBJ1-1, with a possible D match to TRBD1 (6 bases). The CDR3 is made up of 15 amino acids. Per the germline V gene, CDR1 is SGHVS and CDR2 is FQNEAQ. Between the trimmed V and J ends, which lost 5 bases and 0 bases, there was a span of 13 bases. The CDR3 is CASSPLQGLNTEAFF. In nucleotides, the CDR3 is TGTGCCAGCAGCCCACTCCAGGGGCTGAACACTGAAGCTTTCTTT.

The chain uses TRBV7-2 and TRBJ1-2; a weak D match, TRBD1 (6 bases). The ends were cut back, 1 base at V and 5 bases at J, with 20 bases in the middle. The CDR3 totals 17 residues. CDR1 is SGHTA and CDR2 is FQGNSA in the germline V gene. The CDR3 reads CASSLGRLQGSGYGYTF. The CDR3, as DNA: TGTGCCAGCAGCTTAGGTCGGTTGCAGGGGAGTGGGTATGGCTACACCTTC.

This chain joins TRBV7-9 and TRBJ1-2; 7 nucleotides align to TRBD1. J lost 4 bases, V lost 4 bases, and 12 bases had no gene match. CDR1 is SEHNR, CDR2 FQNEAQ, per germline (reference sequence). CDR3 length: 16 residues. In DNA form, the CDR3 reads TGTGCCAGCAGCTCCTACAGGGGCCAAGAAGGCTATGGCTACACCTTC. This translates into CASSSYRGQEGYGYTF.